This T cell receptor beta chain was retrieved from a study of shared clonotypes between healthy human individuals. Profiled with immunoSEQ multiplex PCR; TCRdb holds only in-frame clones, not every one. Of about 710,000 clones listed, around 73% are singletons. The CDR3 has 15 amino acids. The V end was cut by 3 bases, the J end by 2 bases, with 14 bases between. Germline V gene lookup returns CDR1 MNHEY and CDR2 SMNVEV (reference sequence). CD45RA-negative memory and CD45RA+ naive subsets were split from the CD4+ cells. This clonotype was obtained from a woman in her 30s in good health. V gene TRBV27 combines with J gene TRBJ2-7; D is undetermined. Sequencing was performed on memory CD4+ T cells sorted from blood. Regarding subset: CD45RA-negative fraction. The CDR3 sequence: CASSFRPEPAYEQYF. Here the CDR3 DNA reads TGTGCCAGCAGTTTTAGGCCCGAGCCCGCCTACGAGCAGTACTTC.